What follows describes a single T cell receptor beta chain. Its antigen is still unknown. This record belongs to a study of a mutant IDH1 vaccine in newly diagnosed glioma. Looking at the study overall: Patients were started on vaccination 4-6 weeks after radiotherapy alone, or with temozolomide cycles. Patients had received radiotherapy, temozolomide, or both previously, most receiving both.

TCRdb's table, derived via immunoSEQ multiplex PCR, lists solely in-frame clones and lacks some. The table has roughly 86,000 clones, just under 90% seen once. Study results and limitations: Patients showed vaccine-induced immune responses at a rate of 80% to 95%.

Time point described: week 47, end of study. What each vaccine dose contained was 300 ug of mutant IDH1 20-mer peptide, accompanied by topical imiquimod. Tumors from donors were new WHO grade 3 or 4 IDH1-mutant astrocytomas with ATRX loss. The length of the CDR3 is 15 residues. V lost 4 bases, J lost 2 bases, and 13 bases lay in between. CDR1 and CDR2 from the germline V gene are SGDLS and YYNGEE. The chain carries TRBV9 and TRBJ1-3, with D hard to call. The sample consisted of PBMCs, taken from a glioma patient whose treatment included an IDH1 peptide vaccine. The receptor comes from a woman between 45 and 65 years old with glioma. Here the CDR3 DNA reads TGTGCCAGCAGCCCCCGAGAGGGAACTGGAAACACCATATATTTT. Its protein is CASSPREGTGNTIYF.